The 9 T cell receptor beta chains presented below share a single source sample, sequenced in a study of blood T cell repertoires in COVID-19. TCRdb keeps only in-frame clones here, not all; method: immunoSEQ multiplex PCR. This repertoire shows nearly 200,000 clones, approximately 80% found once; its top ten account for 6.5% to 8.5%. The sample comprised peripheral blood. These receptors were taken from a human donor with acute or convalescent COVID-19. The donor label of this sample is uncertain.

The V call is TRBV7-9, the J call TRBJ2-7; D possibly corresponds to TRBD2 (5 bases). The CDR3 contains 13 residues. Between the trimmed V and J ends, which lost 5 bases and 2 bases, there was a span of 10 bases. Germline CDR1 reads SEHNR; CDR2 reads FQNEAQ (reference sequence). The CDR3 reads CASSHEGPYEQYF. In DNA, the CDR3 is TGTGCCAGCAGCCACGAGGGCCCCTACGAGCAGTACTTC.

Of note for this clone: One junction end disagrees with the germline gene, perhaps due to a read error. V usage is TRBV7-8 and J usage is TRBJ1-2, with 9 bases identical to TRBD1. Germline CDR1 is SGHVS and CDR2 is FQNEAQ. The CDR3 loop spans 13 amino acids. The CDR3 protein is CGSSLGQGFGYTF. CDR3 coding DNA: TGTGGCAGCAGCTTAGGACAGGGGTTTGGCTACACCTTC.

The chain combines TRBV7-3 with TRBJ2-2, with D possibly matching TRBD2 (6 bases). The CDR3 runs 15 residues. V was pared by 5 bases and J by 9 bases, with 19 bases between. CDR1 is SGHTA, CDR2 FQGTGA, per germline. The CDR3 DNA reads TGTGCCAGCAGCCCTTCGGGAGCCGGGTTCCGGGAGCTGTTTTTT. Protein: CASSPSGAGFRELFF.

J is TRBJ1-3 and V is TRBV15; D uncertain. Trimming took 3 bases from V and 0 from J, leaving 9 bases between them. Germline values: CDR1 LNHNV, CDR2 YYDKDF (reference sequence). This CDR3 is 15 amino acids long. The CDR3 DNA sequence: TGTGCCACCAGCAGGGGAGACCTCTCTGGAAACACCATATATTTT. Its protein is CATSRGDLSGNTIYF.

This clone was seen a single time. The CDR3 spells CASSSMGREGNEQFF. In DNA form, the CDR3 reads TGCGCCAGCTCGAGTATGGGGCGGGAGGGGAATGAGCAGTTCTTC. The chain is built from TRBV5-1 and TRBJ2-1, with 9 bases matching TRBD2. The CDR3 is made up of 15 amino acids. J gave up 7 bases and V 7 bases, and 12 bases lay outside the gene matches. CDR1 and CDR2 from the germline V gene are SGHRS and YFSETQ.

The chain joins TRBV10-3 to TRBJ2-2; 8 positions match TRBD1. The V gene's germline CDR1 is ENHRY and CDR2 SYGVKD. This CDR3 has 18 amino acids. With V trimmed by 2 bases and J by 2 bases, 10 bases remained unmatched. The CDR3 is CAISEPRGQGLNTGELFF. The CDR3 DNA is TGTGCCATCAGTGAGCCTAGAGGACAGGGACTTAACACCGGGGAGCTGTTTTTT.

This clone has only one observation. The chain recombines TRBV9 with TRBJ1-3, with 8 bases lining up with TRBD1. Trimming cost V 2 bases and J 10 bases; bases outside gene matches: 8. CDR3 size: 14 residues. Germline CDR1 SGDLS, CDR2 YYNGEE. The chain's CDR3 is CASSVSMDRVTIYF. In nucleotides, the CDR3 is TGTGCCAGCAGCGTCTCCATGGACAGGGTAACCATATATTTT.

Only one count was recorded for this clone. The chain links TRBV10-3 to TRBJ2-7; D unclear. The V gene lost 3 bases and the J gene lost 0 bases, with 3 bases spanning the gap. The CDR3 consists of 12 residues. Germline-derived CDR1 and CDR2 are ENHRY and SYGVKD. The CDR3 reads CAISEASYEQYF. The CDR3 DNA sequence: TGTGCCATCAGTGAAGCCTCCTACGAGCAGTACTTC.

The chain couples TRBV13 to TRBJ1-1; D is uncertain. This CDR3 has 11 residues. Per germline, CDR1 PRHDT and CDR2 FYEKMQ (reference sequence). Trimming removed 2 bases from V and 6 bases from J, with 4 bases in between. The CDR3 DNA reads TGTGCCAGCAGCTTAACGGCTGAAGCTTTCTTT. The encoded protein is CASSLTAEAFF.